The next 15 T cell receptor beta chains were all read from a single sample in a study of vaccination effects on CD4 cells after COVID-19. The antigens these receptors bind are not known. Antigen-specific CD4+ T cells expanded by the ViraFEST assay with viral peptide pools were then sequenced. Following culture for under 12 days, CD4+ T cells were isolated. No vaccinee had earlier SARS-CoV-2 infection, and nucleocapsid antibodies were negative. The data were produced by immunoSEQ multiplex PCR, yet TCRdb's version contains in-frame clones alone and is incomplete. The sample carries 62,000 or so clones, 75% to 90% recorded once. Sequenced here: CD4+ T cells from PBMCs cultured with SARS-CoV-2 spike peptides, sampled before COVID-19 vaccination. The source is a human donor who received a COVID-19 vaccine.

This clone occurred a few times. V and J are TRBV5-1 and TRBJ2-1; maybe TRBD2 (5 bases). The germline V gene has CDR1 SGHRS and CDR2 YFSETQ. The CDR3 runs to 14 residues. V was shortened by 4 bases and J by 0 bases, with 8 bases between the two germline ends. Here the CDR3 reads CASSPGNSYNEQFF. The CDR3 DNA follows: TGCGCCAGCAGCCCCGGGAACTCCTACAATGAGCAGTTCTTC.

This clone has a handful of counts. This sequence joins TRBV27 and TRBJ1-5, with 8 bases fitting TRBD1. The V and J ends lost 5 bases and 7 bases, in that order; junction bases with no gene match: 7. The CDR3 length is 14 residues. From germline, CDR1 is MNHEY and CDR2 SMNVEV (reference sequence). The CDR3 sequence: CASSLQGEEQPQHF. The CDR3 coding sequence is TGTGCCAGCAGTCTACAGGGGGAAGAACAGCCCCAGCATTTT.

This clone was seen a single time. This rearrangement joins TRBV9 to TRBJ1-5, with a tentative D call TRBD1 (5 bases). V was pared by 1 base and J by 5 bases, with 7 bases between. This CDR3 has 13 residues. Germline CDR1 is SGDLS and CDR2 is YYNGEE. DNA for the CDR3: TGTGCCAGCAGCGTACAGGGAGATCAGCCCCAGCATTTT. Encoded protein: CASSVQGDQPQHF.

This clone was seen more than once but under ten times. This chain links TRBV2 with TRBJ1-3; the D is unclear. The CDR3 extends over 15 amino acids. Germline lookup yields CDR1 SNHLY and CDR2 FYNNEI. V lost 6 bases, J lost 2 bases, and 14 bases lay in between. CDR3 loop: CASRERLLPGNTIYF. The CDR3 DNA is TGTGCCAGCAGGGAACGGTTACTTCCTGGAAACACCATATATTTT. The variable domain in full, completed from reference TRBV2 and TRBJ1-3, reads EPEVTQTPSHQVTQMGQEVILRCVPISNHLYFYWYRQILGQKVEFLVSFYNNEISEKSEIFDDQFSVERPDGSNFTLKIRSTKLEDSAMYFCASRERLLPGNTIYFGEGSWLTVV.

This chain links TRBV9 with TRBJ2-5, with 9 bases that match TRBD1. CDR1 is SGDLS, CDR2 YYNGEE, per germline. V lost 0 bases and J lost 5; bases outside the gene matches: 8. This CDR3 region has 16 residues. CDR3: CASSVAVTGGLETQYF. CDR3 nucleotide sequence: TGTGCCAGCAGCGTAGCGGTAACAGGGGGCTTGGAGACCCAGTACTTC.

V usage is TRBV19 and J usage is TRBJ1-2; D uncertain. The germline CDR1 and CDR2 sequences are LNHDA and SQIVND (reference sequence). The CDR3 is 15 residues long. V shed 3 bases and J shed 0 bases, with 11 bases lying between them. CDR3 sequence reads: CASSIVSTTNYGYTF. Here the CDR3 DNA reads TGTGCCAGTAGTATCGTTTCCACTACTAACTATGGCTACACCTTC. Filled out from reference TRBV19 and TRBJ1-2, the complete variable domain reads DGGITQSPKYLFRKEGQNVTLSCEQNLNHDAMYWYRQDPGQGLRLIYYSQIVNDFQKGDIAEGYSVSREKKESFPLTVTSAQKNPTAFYLCASSIVSTTNYGYTFGSGTRLTVV.

The CDR3 coding sequence is TGTGCCAGTAGTACGACAGGGGGAAGGAACATTCAGTACTTC. This codes for CASSTTGGRNIQYF. This chain joins TRBV19 and TRBJ2-4; 9 bases are a match to TRBD1. Germline trimming cut 4 bases from V and 7 bases from J; bases unmatched to any gene: 5. Germline-derived CDR1 and CDR2 are LNHDA and SQIVND (reference sequence). The length of the CDR3 is 14 residues.

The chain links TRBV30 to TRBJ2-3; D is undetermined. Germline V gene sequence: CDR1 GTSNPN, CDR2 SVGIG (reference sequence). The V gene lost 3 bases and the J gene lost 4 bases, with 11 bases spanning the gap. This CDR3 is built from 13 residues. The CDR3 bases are TGTGCCTGGAGCCACTCTCGACCAGATACGCAGTATTTT. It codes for CAWSHSRPDTQYF.

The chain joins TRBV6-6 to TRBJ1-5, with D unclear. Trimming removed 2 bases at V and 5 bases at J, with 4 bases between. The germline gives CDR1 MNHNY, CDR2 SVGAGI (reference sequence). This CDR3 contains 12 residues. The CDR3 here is CASSYLDQPQHF. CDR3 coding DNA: TGTGCCAGCAGTTACCTGGATCAGCCCCAGCATTTT.

CDR3: CASSYSTGSGANVLTF. As DNA, the CDR3 is TGTGCCAGCAGTTACTCGACAGGGTCTGGGGCCAACGTCCTGACTTTC. The chain joins TRBV6-2 or TRBV6-3 to TRBJ2-6; 7 bases are shared with TRBD1. J lost 1 base, V lost 0 bases, and 0 bases had no gene match. Germline values: CDR1 MNHEY, CDR2 SVGEGT. The CDR3 runs 16 residues.

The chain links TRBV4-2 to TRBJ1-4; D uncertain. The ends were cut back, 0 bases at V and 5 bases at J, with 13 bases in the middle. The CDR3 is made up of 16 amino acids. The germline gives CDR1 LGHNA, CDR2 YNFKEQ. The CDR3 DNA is TGTGCCAGCAGCCAAGAGGGAGGATTCGGGAATGAAAAACTGTTTTTT. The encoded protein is CASSQEGGFGNEKLFF.

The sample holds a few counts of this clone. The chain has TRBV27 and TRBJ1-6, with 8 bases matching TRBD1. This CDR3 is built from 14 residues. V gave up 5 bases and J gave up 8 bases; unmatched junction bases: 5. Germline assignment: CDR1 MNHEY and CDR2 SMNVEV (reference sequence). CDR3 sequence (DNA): TGTGCCAGCAGTCCTGGACAGGGTTATTCACCCCTCCACTTT. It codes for CASSPGQGYSPLHF.

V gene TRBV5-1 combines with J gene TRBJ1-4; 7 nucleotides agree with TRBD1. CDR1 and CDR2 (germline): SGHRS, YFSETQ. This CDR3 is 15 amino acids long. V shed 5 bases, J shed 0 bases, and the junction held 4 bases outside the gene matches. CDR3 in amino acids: CASRGDRSTNEKLFF. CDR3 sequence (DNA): TGCGCCAGCAGGGGGGACAGATCAACTAATGAAAAACTGTTTTTT.

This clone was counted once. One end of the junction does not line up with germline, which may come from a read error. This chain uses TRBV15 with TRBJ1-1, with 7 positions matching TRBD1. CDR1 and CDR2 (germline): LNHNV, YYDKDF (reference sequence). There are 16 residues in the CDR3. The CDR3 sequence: CATSKETGTVKTEAFF. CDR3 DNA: TGTGCCACCAGCAAAGAAACCGGGACAGTGAAAACTGAAGCTTTCTTT.

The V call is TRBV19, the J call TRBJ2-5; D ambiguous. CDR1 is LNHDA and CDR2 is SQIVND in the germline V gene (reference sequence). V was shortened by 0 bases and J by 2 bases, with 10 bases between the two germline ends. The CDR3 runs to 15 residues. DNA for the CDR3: TGTGCCAGTAGTATAGATCCTGCAGGTCAAGAGACCCAGTACTTC. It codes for CASSIDPAGQETQYF.